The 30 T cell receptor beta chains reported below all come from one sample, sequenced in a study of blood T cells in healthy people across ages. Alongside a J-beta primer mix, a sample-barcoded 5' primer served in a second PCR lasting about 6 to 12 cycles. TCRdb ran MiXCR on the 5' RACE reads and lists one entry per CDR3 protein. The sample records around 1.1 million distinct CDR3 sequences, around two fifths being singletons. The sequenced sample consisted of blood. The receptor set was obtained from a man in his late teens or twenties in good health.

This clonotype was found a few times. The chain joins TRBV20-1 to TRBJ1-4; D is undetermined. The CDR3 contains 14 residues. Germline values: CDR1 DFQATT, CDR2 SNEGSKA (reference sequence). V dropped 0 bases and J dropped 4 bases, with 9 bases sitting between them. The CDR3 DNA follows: TGCAGTGCTAGAGATCGGCCGAATAATGAAAAACTGTTTTTT. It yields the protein CSARDRPNNEKLFF.

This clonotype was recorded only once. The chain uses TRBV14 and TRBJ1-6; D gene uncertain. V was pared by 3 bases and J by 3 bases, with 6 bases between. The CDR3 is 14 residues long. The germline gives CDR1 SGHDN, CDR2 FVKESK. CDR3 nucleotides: TGTGCCAGCAGCCAGACACTCTATAATTCACCCCTCCACTTT. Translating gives CASSQTLYNSPLHF. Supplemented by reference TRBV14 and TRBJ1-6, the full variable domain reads EAGVTQFPSHSVIEKGQTVTLRCDPISGHDNLYWYRRVMGKEIKFLLHFVKESKQDESGMPNNRFLAERTGGTYSTLKVQPAELEDSGVYFCASSQTLYNSPLHFGNGTRLTVT.

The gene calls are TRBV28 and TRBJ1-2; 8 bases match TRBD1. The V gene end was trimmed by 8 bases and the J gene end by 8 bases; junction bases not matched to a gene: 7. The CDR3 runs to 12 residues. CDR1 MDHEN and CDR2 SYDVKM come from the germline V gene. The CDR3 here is CASGTGTGGYTF. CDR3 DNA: TGTGCCAGCGGGACGGGGACAGGCGGCTACACCTTC.

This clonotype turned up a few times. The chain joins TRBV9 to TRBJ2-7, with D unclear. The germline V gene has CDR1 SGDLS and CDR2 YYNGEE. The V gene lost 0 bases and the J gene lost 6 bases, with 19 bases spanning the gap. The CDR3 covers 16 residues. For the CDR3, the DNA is TGTGCCAGCAGCGTAGATGTAGGGAACGGTCGATCCGAGCAGTACTTC. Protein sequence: CASSVDVGNGRSEQYF.

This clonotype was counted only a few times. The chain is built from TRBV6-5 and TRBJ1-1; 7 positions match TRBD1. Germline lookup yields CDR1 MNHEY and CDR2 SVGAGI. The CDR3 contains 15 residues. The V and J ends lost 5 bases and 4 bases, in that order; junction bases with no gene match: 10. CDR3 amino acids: CASSRGQAGGTEAFF. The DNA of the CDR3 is TGTGCCAGCAGTCGCGGACAGGCCGGGGGCACTGAAGCTTTCTTT.

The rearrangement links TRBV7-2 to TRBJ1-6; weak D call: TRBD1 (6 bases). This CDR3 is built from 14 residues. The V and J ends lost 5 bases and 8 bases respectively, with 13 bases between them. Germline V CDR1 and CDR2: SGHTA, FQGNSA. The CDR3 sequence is CASSVRGLHSPLHF. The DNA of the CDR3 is TGTGCCAGCAGCGTCAGGGGTCTGCATTCACCCCTCCACTTT.

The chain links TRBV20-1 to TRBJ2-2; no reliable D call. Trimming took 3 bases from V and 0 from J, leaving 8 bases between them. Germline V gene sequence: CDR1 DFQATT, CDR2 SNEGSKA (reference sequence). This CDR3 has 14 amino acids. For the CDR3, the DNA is TGCAGTGCTAGCCCTCGGCCGAACACCGGGGAGCTGTTTTTT. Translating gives CSASPRPNTGELFF.

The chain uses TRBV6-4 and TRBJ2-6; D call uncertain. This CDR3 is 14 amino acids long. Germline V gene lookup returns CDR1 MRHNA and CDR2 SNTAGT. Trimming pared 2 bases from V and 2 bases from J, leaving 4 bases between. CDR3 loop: CASSDKPGANVLTF. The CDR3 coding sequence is TGTGCCAGCAGTGACAAGCCTGGGGCCAACGTCCTGACTTTC.

CDR3 amino acids: CASSAGQGINGYTF. The CDR3 DNA reads as TGTGCCAGCAGCGCGGGACAGGGGATAAATGGCTACACCTTC. The V and J genes are TRBV9 and TRBJ1-2, with TRBD1 identical over 10 bases. The CDR3 extends over 14 amino acids. J was trimmed by 6 bases and V by 3 bases; bases with no gene match: 5. Germline assignment: CDR1 SGDLS and CDR2 YYNGEE.

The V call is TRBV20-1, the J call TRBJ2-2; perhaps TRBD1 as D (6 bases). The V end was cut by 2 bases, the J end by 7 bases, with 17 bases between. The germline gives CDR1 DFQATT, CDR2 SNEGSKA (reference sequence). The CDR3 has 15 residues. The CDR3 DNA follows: TGCAGTGCTAGATCGCCCGGTCAGGGGAACGGGGAGCTGTTTTTT. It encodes CSARSPGQGNGELFF.

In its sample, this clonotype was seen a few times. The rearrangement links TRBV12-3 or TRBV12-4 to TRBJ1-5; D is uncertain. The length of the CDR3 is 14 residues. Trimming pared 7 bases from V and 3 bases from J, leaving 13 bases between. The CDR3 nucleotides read TGTGCCAGCACCACAATCGGACTCAATCAGCCCCAGCATTTT. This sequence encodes CASTTIGLNQPQHF.

CDR3 nucleotides: TGTGCCAGCAGCCAAGCCGGGACTTCCATTGCAGATACGCAGTATTTT. This gives the protein CASSQAGTSIADTQYF. The rearrangement uses TRBV4-2 and TRBJ2-3; D might be TRBD2 (6 bases). The CDR3 covers 16 residues. V was pared by 1 base and J by 4 bases, with 15 bases between. Germline loops: CDR1 LGHNA, CDR2 YNFKEQ.

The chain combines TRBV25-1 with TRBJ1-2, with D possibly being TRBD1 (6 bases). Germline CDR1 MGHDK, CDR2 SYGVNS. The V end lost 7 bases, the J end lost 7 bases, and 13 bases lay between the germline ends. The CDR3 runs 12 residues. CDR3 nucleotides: TGTGCCAGCACAGGGGTAGTTGGTGGCTACACCTTC. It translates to CASTGVVGGYTF.

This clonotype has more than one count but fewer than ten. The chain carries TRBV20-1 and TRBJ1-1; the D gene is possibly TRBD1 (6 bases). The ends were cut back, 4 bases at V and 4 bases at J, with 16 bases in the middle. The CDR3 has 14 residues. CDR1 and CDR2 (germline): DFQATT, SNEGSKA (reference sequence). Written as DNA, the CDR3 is TGCAGTGCTAAAGGGGGGGTTAGGGGCACTGAAGCTTTCTTT. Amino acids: CSAKGGVRGTEAFF.

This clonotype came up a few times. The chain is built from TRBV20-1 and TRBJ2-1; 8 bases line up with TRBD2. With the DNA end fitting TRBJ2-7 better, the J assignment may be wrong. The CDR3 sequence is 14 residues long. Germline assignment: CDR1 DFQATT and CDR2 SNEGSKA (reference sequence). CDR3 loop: CSAPAGGSYNEQYF. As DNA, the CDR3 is TGCAGTGCCCCGGCGGGGGGCTCCTACAATGAGCAGTACTTC.

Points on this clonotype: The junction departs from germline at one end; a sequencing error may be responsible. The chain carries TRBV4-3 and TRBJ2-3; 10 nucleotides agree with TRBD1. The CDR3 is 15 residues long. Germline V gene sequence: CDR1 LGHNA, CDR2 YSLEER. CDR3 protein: CAGSRTGGHTDTQYF. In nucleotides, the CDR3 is TGCGCCGGCAGCCGGACAGGGGGTCACACAGATACGCAGTATTTT.

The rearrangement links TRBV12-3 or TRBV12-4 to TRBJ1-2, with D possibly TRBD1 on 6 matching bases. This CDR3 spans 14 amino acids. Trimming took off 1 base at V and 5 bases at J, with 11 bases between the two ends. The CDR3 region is CASSLGRGAYGYTF. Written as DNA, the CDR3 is TGTGCCAGCAGTTTAGGTCGGGGGGCTTATGGCTACACCTTC.

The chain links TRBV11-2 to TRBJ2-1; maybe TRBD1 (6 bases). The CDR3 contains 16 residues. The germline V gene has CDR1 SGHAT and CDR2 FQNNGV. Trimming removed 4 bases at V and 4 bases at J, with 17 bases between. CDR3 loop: CASSSLHRETYNEQFF. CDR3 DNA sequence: TGTGCCAGCAGCTCCCTTCACAGGGAGACTTACAATGAGCAGTTCTTC. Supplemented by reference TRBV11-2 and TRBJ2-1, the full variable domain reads EAGVAQSPRYKIIEKRQSVAFWCNPISGHATLYWYQQILGQGPKLLIQFQNNGVVDDSQLPKDRFSAERLKGVDSTLKIQPAKLEDSAVYLCASSSLHRETYNEQFFGPGTRLTVL.

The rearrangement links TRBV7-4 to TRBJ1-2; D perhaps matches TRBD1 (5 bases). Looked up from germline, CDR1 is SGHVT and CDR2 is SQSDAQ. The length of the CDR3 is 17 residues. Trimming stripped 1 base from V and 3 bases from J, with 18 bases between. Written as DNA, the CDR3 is TGTGCCAGCAGCTTAGAGGCTCTGGGACCGCGCTACTATGGCTACACCTTC. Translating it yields CASSLEALGPRYYGYTF. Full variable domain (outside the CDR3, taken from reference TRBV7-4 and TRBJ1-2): GAGVSQSPRYKVAKRGRDVALRCDSISGHVTLYWYRQTLGQGSEVLTYSQSDAQRDKSGRPSGRFSAERPERSVSTLKIQRTEQGDSAVYLCASSLEALGPRYYGYTFGSGTRLTVV.

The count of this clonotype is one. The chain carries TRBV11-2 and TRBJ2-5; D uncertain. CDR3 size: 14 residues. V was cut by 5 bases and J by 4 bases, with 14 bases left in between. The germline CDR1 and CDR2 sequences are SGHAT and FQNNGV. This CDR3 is CASSQYQTRETQYF. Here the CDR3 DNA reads TGTGCCAGCAGCCAATACCAGACACGAGAGACCCAGTACTTC.

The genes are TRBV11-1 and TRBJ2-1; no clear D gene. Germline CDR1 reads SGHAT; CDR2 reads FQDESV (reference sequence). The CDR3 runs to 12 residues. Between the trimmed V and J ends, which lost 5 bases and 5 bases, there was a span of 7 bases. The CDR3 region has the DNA TGTGCCAGCAGCATTGACAACAATGAGCAGTTCTTC. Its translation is CASSIDNNEQFF.

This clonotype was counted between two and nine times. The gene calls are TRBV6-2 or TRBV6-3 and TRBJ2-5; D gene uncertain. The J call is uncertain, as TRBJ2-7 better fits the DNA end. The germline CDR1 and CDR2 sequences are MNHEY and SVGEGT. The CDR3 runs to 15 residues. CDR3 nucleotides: TGTGCCAGCAGTTACGGGCGAGTAGCTACCTACGAGCAGTACTTC. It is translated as CASSYGRVATYEQYF.

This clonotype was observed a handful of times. The DNA of the CDR3 is TGTGCCAGCAGCTTAACTAGCGGGGGGGCTAGCACAGATACGCAGTATTTT. It translates to CASSLTSGGASTDTQYF. The chain couples TRBV7-2 to TRBJ2-3, with 13 nucleotides matching TRBD2. The CDR3 consists of 17 residues. J lost 0 bases, V lost 2 bases, and 2 bases had no gene match. Germline V CDR1 and CDR2: SGHTA, FQGNSA.

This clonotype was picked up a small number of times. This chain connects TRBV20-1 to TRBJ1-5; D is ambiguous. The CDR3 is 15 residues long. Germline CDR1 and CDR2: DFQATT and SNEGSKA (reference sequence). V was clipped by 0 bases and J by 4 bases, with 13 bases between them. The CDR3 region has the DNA TGCAGTGCTAGAGATAGGCTGAGGGTGAATCAGCCCCAGCATTTT. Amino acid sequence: CSARDRLRVNQPQHF.

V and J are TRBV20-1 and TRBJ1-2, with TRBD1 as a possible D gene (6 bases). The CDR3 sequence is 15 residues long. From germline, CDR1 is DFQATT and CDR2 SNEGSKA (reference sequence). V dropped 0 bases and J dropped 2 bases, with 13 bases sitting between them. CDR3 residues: CSARDVTGANYGYTF. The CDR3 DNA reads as TGCAGTGCTAGAGATGTGACAGGCGCGAACTATGGCTACACCTTC.

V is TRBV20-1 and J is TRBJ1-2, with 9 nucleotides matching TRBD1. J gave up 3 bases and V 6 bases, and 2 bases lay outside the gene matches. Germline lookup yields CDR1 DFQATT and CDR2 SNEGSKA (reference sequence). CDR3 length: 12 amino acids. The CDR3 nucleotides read TGCAGTGCGAGGGACAGGGACTATGGCTACACCTTC. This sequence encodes CSARDRDYGYTF.

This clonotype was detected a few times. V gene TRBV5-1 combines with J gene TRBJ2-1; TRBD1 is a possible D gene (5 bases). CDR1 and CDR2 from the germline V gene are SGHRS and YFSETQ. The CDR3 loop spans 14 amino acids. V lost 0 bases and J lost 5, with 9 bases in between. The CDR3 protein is CASSLGDRNNEQFF. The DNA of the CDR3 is TGCGCCAGCAGCTTGGGCGACAGAAACAATGAGCAGTTCTTC.

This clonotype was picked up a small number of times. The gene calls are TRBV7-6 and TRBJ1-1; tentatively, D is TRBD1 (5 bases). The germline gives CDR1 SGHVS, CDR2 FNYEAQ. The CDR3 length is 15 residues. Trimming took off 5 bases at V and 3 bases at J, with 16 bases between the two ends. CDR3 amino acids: CASSTPRTTHTEAFF. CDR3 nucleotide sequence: TGTGCCAGCAGCACTCCTCGGACAACCCACACTGAAGCTTTCTTT.

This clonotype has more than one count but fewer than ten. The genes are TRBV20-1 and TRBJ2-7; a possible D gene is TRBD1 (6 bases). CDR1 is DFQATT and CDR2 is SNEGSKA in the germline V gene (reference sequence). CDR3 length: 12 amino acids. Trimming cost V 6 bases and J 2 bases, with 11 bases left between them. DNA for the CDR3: TGCAGTGCCCGACAGGCTACCTACGAGCAGTACTTC. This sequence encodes CSARQATYEQYF.

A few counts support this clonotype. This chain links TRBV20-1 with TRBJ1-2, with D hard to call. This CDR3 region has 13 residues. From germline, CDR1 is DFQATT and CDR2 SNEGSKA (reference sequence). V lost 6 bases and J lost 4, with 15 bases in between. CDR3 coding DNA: TGCAGTGCACTAGTCCCGTTGGCCTATGGCTACACCTTC. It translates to CSALVPLAYGYTF.